Only one count was recorded for the clone carrying this T cell receptor (beta chain). Its antigen is not known. V dropped 4 bases and J dropped 0 bases, with 11 bases sitting between them. Germline CDR1 is SGHNT and CDR2 is YYREEE (reference sequence). The CDR3 is 15 residues long. Clones were read by immunoSEQ multiplex PCR, and TCRdb kept only the in-frame ones, dropping some. The table has 20,000 to 25,000 clones, just under 75% seen once; the top ten hold less than 3.5%. The sample is drawn from a study of vaccination effects on CD4 cells after COVID-19. With the ViraFEST assay, the study expanded antigen-specific CD4+ T cells using viral peptide pools, then sequenced them. Subsequent to less than twelve days of culture, CD4+ T cells were isolated. Vaccinated participants had no history of SARS-CoV-2 infection and tested negative for nucleocapsid antibodies. Half-medium exchanges with IL-2 medium took place on days 3 and 7.

Study results and limitations: In healthy vaccinees, only 1 of 255 vaccine-induced clones cross-reacted with common cold coronaviruses.

This clonotype was sampled from a human donor who received a COVID-19 vaccine. The chain has TRBV5-4 and TRBJ2-1; D remains ambiguous. This specimen was CD4+ T cells from PBMCs cultured with SARS-CoV-2 spike peptides, taken before COVID-19 vaccination. This CDR3 reads CASSPRSSSYNEQFF. The CDR3 DNA is TGTGCCAGCAGCCCCCGCAGCAGCTCCTACAATGAGCAGTTCTTC. The whole variable domain, remainder taken from reference TRBV5-4 and TRBJ2-1, is ETGVTQSPTHLIKTRGQQVTLRCSSQSGHNTVSWYQQALGQGPQFIFQYYREEENGRGNFPPRFSGLQFPNYSSELNVNALELDDSALYLCASSPRSSSYNEQFFGPGTRLTVL.